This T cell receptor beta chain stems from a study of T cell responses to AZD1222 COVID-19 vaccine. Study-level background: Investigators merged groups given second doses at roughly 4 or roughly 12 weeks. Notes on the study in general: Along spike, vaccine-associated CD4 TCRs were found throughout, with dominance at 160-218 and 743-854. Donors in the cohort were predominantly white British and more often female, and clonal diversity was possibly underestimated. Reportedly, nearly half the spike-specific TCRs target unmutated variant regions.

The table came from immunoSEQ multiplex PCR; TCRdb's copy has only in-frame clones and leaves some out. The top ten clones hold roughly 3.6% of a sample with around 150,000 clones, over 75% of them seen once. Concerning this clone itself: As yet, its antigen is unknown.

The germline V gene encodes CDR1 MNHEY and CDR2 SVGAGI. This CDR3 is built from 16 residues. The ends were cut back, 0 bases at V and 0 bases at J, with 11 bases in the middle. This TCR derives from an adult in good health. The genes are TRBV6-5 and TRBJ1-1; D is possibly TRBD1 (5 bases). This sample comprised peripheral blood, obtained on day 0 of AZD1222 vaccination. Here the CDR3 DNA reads TGTGCCAGCAGTTACTCTTCCGGGACGGTGAACACTGAAGCTTTCTTT. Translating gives CASSYSSGTVNTEAFF.